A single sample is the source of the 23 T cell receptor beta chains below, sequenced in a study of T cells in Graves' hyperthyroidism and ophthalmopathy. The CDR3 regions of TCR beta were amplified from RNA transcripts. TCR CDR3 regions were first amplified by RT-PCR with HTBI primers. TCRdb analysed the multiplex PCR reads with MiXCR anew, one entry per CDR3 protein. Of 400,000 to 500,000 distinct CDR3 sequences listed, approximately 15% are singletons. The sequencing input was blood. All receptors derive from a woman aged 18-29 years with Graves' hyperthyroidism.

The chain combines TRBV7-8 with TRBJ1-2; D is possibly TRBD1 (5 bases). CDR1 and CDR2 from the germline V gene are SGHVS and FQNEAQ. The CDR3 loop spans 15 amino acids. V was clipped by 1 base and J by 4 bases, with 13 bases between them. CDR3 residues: CASSLVAGMGYGYTF. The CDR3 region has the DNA TGTGCCAGCAGCTTAGTGGCAGGGATGGGCTATGGCTACACCTTC.

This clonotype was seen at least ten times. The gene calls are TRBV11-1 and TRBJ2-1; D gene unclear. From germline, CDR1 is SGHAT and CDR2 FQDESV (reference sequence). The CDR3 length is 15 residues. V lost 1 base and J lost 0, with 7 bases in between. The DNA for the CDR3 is TGTGCCAGCAGCTTAGAGGGAAACTCCTACAATGAGCAGTTCTTC. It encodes CASSLEGNSYNEQFF.

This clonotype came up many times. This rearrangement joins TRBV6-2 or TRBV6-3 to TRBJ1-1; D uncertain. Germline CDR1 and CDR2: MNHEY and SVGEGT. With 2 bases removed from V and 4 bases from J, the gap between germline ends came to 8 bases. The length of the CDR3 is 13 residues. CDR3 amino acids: CASSYMKGTEAFF. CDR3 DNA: TGTGCCAGCAGTTACATGAAGGGCACTGAAGCTTTCTTT.

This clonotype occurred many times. In nucleotides, the CDR3 is TGTGCCACCGAGACTAGCGGGAGCCCCTACGAGCAGTACTTC. It specifies CATETSGSPYEQYF. The chain is built from TRBV6-1 and TRBJ2-7, with 12 bases that match TRBD2. This CDR3 comprises 14 residues. Trimming removed 10 bases from V and 2 bases from J; junction bases left unmatched: 6. Germline CDR1 reads MNHNS; CDR2 reads SASEGT.

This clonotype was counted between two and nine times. This chain's CDR3 is CASSEAWTLQDTQYF. The CDR3 coding sequence is TGTGCCAGCAGTGAAGCCTGGACTCTACAAGATACGCAGTATTTT. The chain couples TRBV6-1 to TRBJ2-3; D possibly corresponds to TRBD2 (5 bases). This CDR3 contains 15 residues. From germline, CDR1 is MNHNS and CDR2 SASEGT. With 0 bases removed from V and 5 bases from J, the gap between germline ends came to 12 bases.

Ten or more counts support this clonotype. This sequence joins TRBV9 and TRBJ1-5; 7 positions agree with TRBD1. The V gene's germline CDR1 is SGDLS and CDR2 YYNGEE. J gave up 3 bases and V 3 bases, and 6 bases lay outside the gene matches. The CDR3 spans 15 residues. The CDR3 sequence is CASSDRGEVNQPQHF. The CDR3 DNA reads TGTGCCAGCAGCGACAGGGGCGAAGTCAATCAGCCCCAGCATTTT.

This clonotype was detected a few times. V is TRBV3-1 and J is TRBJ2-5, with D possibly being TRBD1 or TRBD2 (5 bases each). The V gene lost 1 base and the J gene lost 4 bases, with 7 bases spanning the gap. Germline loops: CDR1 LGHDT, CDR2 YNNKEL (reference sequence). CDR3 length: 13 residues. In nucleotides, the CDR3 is TGTGCCAGCAGCCAAGGGGACGTAGAGACCCAGTACTTC. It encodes CASSQGDVETQYF.

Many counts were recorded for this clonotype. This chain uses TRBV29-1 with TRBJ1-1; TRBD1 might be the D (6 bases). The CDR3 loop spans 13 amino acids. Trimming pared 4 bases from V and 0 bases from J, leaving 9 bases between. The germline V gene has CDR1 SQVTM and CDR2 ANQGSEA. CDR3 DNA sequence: TGCAGCGTTGTCAGGACAGTGAACACTGAAGCTTTCTTT. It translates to CSVVRTVNTEAFF.

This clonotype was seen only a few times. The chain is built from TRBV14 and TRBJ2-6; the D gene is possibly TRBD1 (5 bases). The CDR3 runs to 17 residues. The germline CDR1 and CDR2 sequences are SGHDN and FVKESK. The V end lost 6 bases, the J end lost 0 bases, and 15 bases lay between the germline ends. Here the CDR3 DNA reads TGTGCCAGCAGACGCAGGGCGACAAGCTCTGGGGCCAACGTCCTGACTTTC. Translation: CASRRRATSSGANVLTF. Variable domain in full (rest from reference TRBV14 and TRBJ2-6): EAGVTQFPSHSVIEKGQTVTLRCDPISGHDNLYWYRRVMGKEIKFLLHFVKESKQDESGMPNNRFLAERTGGTYSTLKVQPAELEDSGVYFCASRRRATSSGANVLTFGAGSRLTVL.

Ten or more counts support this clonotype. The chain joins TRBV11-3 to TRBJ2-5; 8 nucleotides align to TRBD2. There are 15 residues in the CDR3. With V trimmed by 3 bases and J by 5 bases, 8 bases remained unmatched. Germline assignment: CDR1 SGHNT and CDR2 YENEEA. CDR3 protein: CASSFPGGILETQYF. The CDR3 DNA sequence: TGTGCCAGCAGCTTCCCGGGAGGGATTCTGGAGACCCAGTACTTC.

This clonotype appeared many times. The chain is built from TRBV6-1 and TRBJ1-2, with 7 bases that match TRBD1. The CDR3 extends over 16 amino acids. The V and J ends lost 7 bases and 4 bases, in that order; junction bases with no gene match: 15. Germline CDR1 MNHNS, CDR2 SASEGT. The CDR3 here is CASKGETGLVGYGYTF. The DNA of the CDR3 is TGTGCCAGCAAGGGGGAGACAGGGCTGGTAGGCTATGGCTACACCTTC.

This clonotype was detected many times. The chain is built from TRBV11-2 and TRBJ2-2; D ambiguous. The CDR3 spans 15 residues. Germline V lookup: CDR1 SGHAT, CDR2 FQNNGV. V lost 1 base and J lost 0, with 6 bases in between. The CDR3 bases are TGTGCCAGCAGCTTAGCGGTCGCGAACACCGGGGAGCTGTTTTTT. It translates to CASSLAVANTGELFF. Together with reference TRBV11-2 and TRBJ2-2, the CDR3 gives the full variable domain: EAGVAQSPRYKIIEKRQSVAFWCNPISGHATLYWYQQILGQGPKLLIQFQNNGVVDDSQLPKDRFSAERLKGVDSTLKIQPAKLEDSAVYLCASSLAVANTGELFFGEGSRLTVL.

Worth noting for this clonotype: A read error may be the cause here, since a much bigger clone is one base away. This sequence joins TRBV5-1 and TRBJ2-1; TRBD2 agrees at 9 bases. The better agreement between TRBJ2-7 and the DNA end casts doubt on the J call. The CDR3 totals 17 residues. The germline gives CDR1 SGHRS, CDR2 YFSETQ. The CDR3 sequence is CASSLATSGPTYNEQYF. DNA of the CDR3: TGCGCCAGCAGCCTGGCCACTAGCGGGCCGACCTACAATGAGCAGTACTTC.

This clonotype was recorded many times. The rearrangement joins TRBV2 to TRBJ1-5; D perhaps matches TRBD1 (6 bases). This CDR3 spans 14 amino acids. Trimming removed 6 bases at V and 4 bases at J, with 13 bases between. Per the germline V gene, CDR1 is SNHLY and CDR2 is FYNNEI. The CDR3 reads CASRGGQRNQPQHF. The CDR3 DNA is TGTGCCAGCAGGGGGGGCCAGCGGAATCAGCCCCAGCATTTT.

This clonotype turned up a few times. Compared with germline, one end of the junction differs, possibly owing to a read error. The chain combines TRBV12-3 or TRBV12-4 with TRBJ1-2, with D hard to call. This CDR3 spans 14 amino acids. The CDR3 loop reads CASNLSGGLYGYTF. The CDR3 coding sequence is TGTGCCAGCAATTTATCAGGCGGGCTCTATGGCTACACCTTC.

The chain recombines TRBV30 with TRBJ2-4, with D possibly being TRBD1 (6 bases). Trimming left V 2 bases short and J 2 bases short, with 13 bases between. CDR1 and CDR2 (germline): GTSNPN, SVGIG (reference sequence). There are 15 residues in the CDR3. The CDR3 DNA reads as TGTGCCTGGAGTACCCCGCAGGGGCCCAAAAACATTCAGTACTTC. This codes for CAWSTPQGPKNIQYF.

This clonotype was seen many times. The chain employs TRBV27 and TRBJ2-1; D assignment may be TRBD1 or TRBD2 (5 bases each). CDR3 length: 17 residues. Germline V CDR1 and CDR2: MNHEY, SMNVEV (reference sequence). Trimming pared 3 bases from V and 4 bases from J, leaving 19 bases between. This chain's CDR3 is CASSFPGPMVHYNEQFF. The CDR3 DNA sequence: TGTGCCAGCAGTTTCCCGGGACCCATGGTCCATTACAATGAGCAGTTCTTC.

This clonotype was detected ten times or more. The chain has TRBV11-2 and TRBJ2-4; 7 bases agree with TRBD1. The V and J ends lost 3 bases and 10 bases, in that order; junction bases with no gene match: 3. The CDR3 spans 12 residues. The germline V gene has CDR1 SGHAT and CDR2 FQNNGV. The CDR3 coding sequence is TGTGCCAGCAGCTTCGGGACAGATATTCAGTACTTC. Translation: CASSFGTDIQYF.

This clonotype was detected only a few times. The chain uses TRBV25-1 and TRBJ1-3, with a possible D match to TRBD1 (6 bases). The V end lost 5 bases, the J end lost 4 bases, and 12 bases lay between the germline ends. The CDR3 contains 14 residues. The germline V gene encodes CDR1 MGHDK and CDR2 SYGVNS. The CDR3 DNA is TGTGCCAGCAGTCCCACAGGGCGCGGAAACACCATATATTTT. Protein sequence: CASSPTGRGNTIYF.

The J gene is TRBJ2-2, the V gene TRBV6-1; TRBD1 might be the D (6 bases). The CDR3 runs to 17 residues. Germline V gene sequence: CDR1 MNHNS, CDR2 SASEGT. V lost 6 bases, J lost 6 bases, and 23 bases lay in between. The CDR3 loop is CASSQAWGRAYAGELFF. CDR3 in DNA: TGTGCCAGCAGCCAGGCTTGGGGGCGAGCCTACGCCGGGGAGCTGTTTTTT.

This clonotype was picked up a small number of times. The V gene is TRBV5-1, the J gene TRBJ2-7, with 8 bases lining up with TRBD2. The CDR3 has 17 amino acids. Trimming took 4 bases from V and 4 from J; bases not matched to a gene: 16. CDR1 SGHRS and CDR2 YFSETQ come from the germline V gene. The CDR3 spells CASSREPSAGVRYEQYF. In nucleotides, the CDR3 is TGCGCCAGCAGCCGCGAACCCTCAGCGGGAGTGAGGTACGAGCAGTACTTC.

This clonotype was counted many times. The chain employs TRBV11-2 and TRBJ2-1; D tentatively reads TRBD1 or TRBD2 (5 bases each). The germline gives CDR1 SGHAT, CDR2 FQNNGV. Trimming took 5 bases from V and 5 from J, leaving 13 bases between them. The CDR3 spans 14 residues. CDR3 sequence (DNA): TGTGCCAGCAGCGTGTGGGACCGAAACAATGAGCAGTTCTTC. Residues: CASSVWDRNNEQFF.

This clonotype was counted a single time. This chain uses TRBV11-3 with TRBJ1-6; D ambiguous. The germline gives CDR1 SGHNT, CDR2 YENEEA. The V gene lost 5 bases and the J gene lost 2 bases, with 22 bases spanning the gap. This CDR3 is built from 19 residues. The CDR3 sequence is CASSPDRWAARTYNSPLHF. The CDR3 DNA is TGTGCCAGCAGCCCCGACCGTTGGGCAGCAAGAACCTATAATTCACCCCTCCACTTT.